A single sample gave rise to the 7 T cell receptor gamma chains below, sequenced in a study of gamma-delta chains in newborns, infants, children. TCRdb re-called the reads using CATT. The sample has some 4,000 gamma-chain clones, about 61% seen once. What was sequenced was blood. The receptors originated from a child who was a newborn, infant or young child, either healthy, febrile or measles-vaccinated (not recorded which).

Comment on this clone: Mismatch with germline at one junction end may stem from a read error. V gene TRGV2 combines with J gene TRGJ1 or TRGJ2. The J gene is not listed in TCRdb, so it was assigned here from a DNA match to germline. The CDR3 contains 11 residues. Germline V gives CDR1 EGSNGY, CDR2 YDSYNSKV. This chain's CDR3 is CATWYGYKKLF. CDR3 DNA: TGTGCCACCTGGTACGGCTATAAGAAACTCTTT.

This clone has only one observation. The chain couples TRGV2 to TRGJ1 or TRGJ2. TCRdb does not report a J gene; here it was assigned by matching the DNA to germline references. The CDR3 sequence is 11 residues long. The junction had 5 bases not matched to a gene; V was cut back by 5 bases and J by 7 bases. CDR1 EGSNGY and CDR2 YDSYNSKV come from the germline V gene. Here the CDR3 DNA reads TGTGCCACCTGGGTTGGGTATAAGAAACTCTTT. Amino acids: CATWVGYKKLF.

By sample fraction, this clone is large. The V call is TRGV9, the J call TRGJP. V lost 0 bases, J lost 7 bases, and 3 bases stayed unmatched. This CDR3 comprises 16 residues. CDR1 and CDR2 from the germline V gene are GITISATS and ISYDGTV (reference sequence). In nucleotides, the CDR3 is TGTGCCTTGTGGGAGGTGATGGAGTTGGGCAAAAAAATCAAGGTATTT. This codes for CALWEVMELGKKIKVF.

Worth noting for this clone: A much larger clone sits a single nucleotide away, making a read error possible. The sample contains more than one DNA sequence encoding this CDR3. The V call is TRGV9, the J call TRGJP. TCRdb is silent on the J gene; assignment here came from matching the DNA to germline. CDR3 size: 15 residues. V lost 4 bases and J lost 6; bases outside the gene matches: 3. Germline CDR1 and CDR2: GITISATS and ISYDGTV (reference sequence). The CDR3: CALWDAELGKKIKVF. In DNA, the CDR3 is TGTGCCTTGTGGGACGCAGAGTTGGGCAAAAAAATCAAGGTATTT.

This chain joins TRGV9 and TRGJP. The J gene comes from matching the DNA to germline here; TCRdb lacks it. J gave up 7 bases and V 3 bases, and 9 bases lay outside the gene matches. There are 17 residues in the CDR3. CDR1 GITISATS and CDR2 ISYDGTV come from the germline V gene (reference sequence). The CDR3 loop is CALWEKLGELGKKIKVF. The CDR3 DNA reads as TGTGCCTTGTGGGAGAAACTCGGGGAGTTGGGCAAAAAAATCAAGGTATTT.

This rearrangement joins TRGV4 to TRGJ1 or TRGJ2. No J segment appears in TCRdb, so it was assigned here by matching the sequence to germline. In germline, CDR1 is EGSTGY, CDR2 YDSYTSSV. The CDR3 contains 12 residues. Unmatched junction bases numbered 6, after V lost 4 bases and J lost 6 bases. CDR3 sequence reads: CATWERSYKKLF. The CDR3 DNA reads as TGTGCCACCTGGGAACGGAGTTATAAGAAACTCTTT.

This clone was seen a handful of times. The CDR3 loop is CATWDYDWIKTF. The DNA of the CDR3 is TGTGCCACCTGGGACTACGATTGGATCAAGACGTTT. V usage is TRGV3 and J usage is TRGJP2. V trimming: 3 bases; J trimming: 8 bases; junction bases outside the gene matches: 3. Germline lookup yields CDR1 VTNTFY and CDR2 YDVSTARD (reference sequence). The CDR3 consists of 12 residues.